The present TCR beta chain was sequenced within a study of blood T cell repertoires in COVID-19. For the study at large: COVID-19 samples from acute and convalescent phases originated in the United States, Italy and Spain. Sources were T cells, B-cell-depleted T cells, or PBMCs; the material itself was cDNA or gDNA.

The ends were cut back, 0 bases at V and 4 bases at J, with 10 bases in the middle. The CDR3 has 14 amino acids. Per germline, CDR1 LNHNV and CDR2 YYDKDF (reference sequence). Per the original data handling: Reference gene primer amplification in the assay estimated nucleated cell counts. Repertoires were generated with immunoSEQ multiplex PCR, while TCRdb's copy carries only in-frame clones and drops some. D and trimming were read from the DNA, whereas the V and J calls and clone size are those reported in that table. The sample consists of 65,000 to 85,000 clones, roughly 80% of them appearing once.

This chain uses TRBV15 with TRBJ2-7; a possible D gene is TRBD1 (5 bases). The sequence came from a woman aged 55-69 years with acute or convalescent COVID-19. Material: peripheral blood. The CDR3 reads CATSRDRGKYEQYV. DNA for the CDR3: TGTGCCACCAGCAGAGATAGGGGTAAATACGAGCAGTACGTC.